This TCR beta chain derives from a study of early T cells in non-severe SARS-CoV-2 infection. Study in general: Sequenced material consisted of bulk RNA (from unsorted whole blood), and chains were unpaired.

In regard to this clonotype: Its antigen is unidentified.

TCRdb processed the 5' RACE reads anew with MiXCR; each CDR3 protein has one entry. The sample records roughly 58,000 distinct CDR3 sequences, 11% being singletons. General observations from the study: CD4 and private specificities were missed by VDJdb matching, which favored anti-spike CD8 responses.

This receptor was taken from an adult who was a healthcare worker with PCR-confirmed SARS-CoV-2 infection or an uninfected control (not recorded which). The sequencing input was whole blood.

In DNA, the CDR3 is TGCGCCAGCAGCTCCCAGGGCGAGCAGCCCCAGCATTTT. Protein product: CASSSQGEQPQHF. The chain links TRBV5-1 to TRBJ1-5, with a weak D call TRBD1 (5 bases). CDR1 is SGHRS and CDR2 is YFSETQ in the germline V gene. V lost 3 bases and J lost 7, with 11 bases in between. This CDR3 region has 13 residues.